What follows are 11 T cell receptor beta chains derived from one specimen sequenced in a study of shared clonotypes between healthy human individuals. Here immunoSEQ multiplex PCR was the method, and the copy in TCRdb shows in-frame clones only, minus some. The data contain 490,000 or so clones, 70% to 80% of them seen just once; the ten biggest clones take up 10% to 15%. The specimen sequenced was PBMCs. These TCRs come from a woman between 40 and 55 years old in good health. Some clones in this sample may be carry-over from other donors' samples.

In regard to this clone: At the DNA level, this CDR3 is encoded by other sequences in the same sample as well. V gene TRBV7-9 combines with J gene TRBJ2-1; 8 nucleotides agree with TRBD2. V trimming: 2 bases; J trimming: 3 bases; junction bases outside the gene matches: 0. CDR1 and CDR2 (germline): SEHNR, FQNEAQ (reference sequence). CDR3 length: 14 residues. The CDR3 here is CASSLSGSYNEQFF. The CDR3 coding sequence is TGTGCCAGCAGCTTAAGCGGGAGCTACAATGAGCAGTTCTTC.

This clone was observed a handful of times. The chain combines TRBV30 with TRBJ2-3; unclear D gene. The germline V gene encodes CDR1 GTSNPN and CDR2 SVGIG (reference sequence). Trimming cost V 4 bases and J 3 bases, with 17 bases left between them. The CDR3 is 15 amino acids. The CDR3 here is CAWNPFPRGTDTQYF. The CDR3 DNA sequence: TGTGCCTGGAATCCGTTCCCTAGAGGTACAGATACGCAGTATTTT.

A remark on this clone: Other DNA sequences in this specimen translate into the identical CDR3. This chain uses TRBV27 with TRBJ2-3; D may correspond to TRBD1 or TRBD2 (5 bases each). With 8 bases removed from V and 4 bases from J, the gap between germline ends came to 13 bases. The germline V gene has CDR1 MNHEY and CDR2 SMNVEV (reference sequence). The CDR3 has 13 residues. The CDR3 reads CASRLRGSDTQYF. For the CDR3, the DNA is TGTGCCAGCCGCCTTCGGGGCTCAGATACGCAGTATTTT.

Comment on this clone: No conserved phenylalanine or tryptophan is present at the end of the CDR3, so a read error is the likely explanation. The chain couples TRBV28 to TRBJ1-1, with unresolved D. There are 13 residues in the CDR3. Trimming removed 5 bases at V and 1 base at J, with 8 bases between. In germline, CDR1 is MDHEN, CDR2 SYDVKM. For the CDR3, the DNA is TGTGCCAGCAGTCCAAGGGAGAACACTGAAGCTTTCCTT. It is translated as CASSPRENTEAFL.

This clone was detected only a few times. The CDR3 nucleotides are TGTGCCAGCTCACCACCCGGGACAGGGGGCTACGAGCAGTACTTC. Translated: CASSPPGTGGYEQYF. The rearrangement joins TRBV18 to TRBJ2-7; 11 bases align to TRBD1. Germline CDR1 is KGHSH and CDR2 is LQKENI. The CDR3 has 15 amino acids. With 0 bases clipped from V and 3 bases from J, the junction kept 1 base outside the gene matches.

The CDR3 DNA is TGTGCCAGCATGCGGTACTTCAGCTCCTACGAGCAGTACTTC. It is translated as CASMRYFSSYEQYF. This chain joins TRBV27 and TRBJ2-7; D gene ambiguous. This CDR3 has 14 residues. Germline-derived CDR1 and CDR2 are MNHEY and SMNVEV (reference sequence). Between the trimmed V and J ends, which lost 7 bases and 0 bases, there was a span of 13 bases.

As to this clone: A junction end diverges from the germline sequence, so it may reflect a read error. The CDR3 nucleotides read TGTGCTAGCAGCTTCGGGACTAGCGAAGGGGAGCTGTTTTTT. It yields the protein CASSFGTSEGELFF. This chain connects TRBV7-7 to TRBJ2-2; TRBD2 matches 10 bases. The CDR3 loop spans 14 amino acids. Germline CDR1 reads SSHAT; CDR2 reads FNYEAQ (reference sequence).

The chain combines TRBV5-1 with TRBJ2-1; 7 bases are shared with TRBD1. Germline V lookup: CDR1 SGHRS, CDR2 YFSETQ. With 2 bases clipped from V and 0 bases from J, the junction kept 8 bases outside the gene matches. This CDR3 is 17 amino acids long. The CDR3 DNA reads TGCGCCAGCAGCTTCGTCCGGGACAGAGACTCCTACAATGAGCAGTTCTTC. Amino acids: CASSFVRDRDSYNEQFF.

V and J are TRBV27 and TRBJ1-2; TRBD1 aligns across 9 bases. In germline, CDR1 is MNHEY, CDR2 SMNVEV (reference sequence). The junction had 18 bases not matched to a gene; V was cut back by 6 bases and J by 4 bases. The length of the CDR3 is 18 residues. The CDR3 reads CASSFSTGTGRYSYGYTF. CDR3 sequence (DNA): TGTGCCAGCAGCTTCAGCACCGGGACAGGGCGTTACTCCTATGGCTACACCTTC.

The chain couples TRBV7-2 to TRBJ2-5; D remains ambiguous. CDR1 and CDR2 from the germline V gene are SGHTA and FQGNSA. This CDR3 contains 13 residues. V lost 3 bases and J lost 5, with 10 bases in between. The CDR3 nucleotides are TGTGCCAGCAGCTTCTCCTTCACCGAGACCCAGTACTTC. It encodes CASSFSFTETQYF.

The V gene is TRBV19, the J gene TRBJ2-7; D uncertain. V was shortened by 11 bases and J by 3 bases, with 17 bases between the two germline ends. Germline lookup yields CDR1 LNHDA and CDR2 SQIVND (reference sequence). The CDR3 has 13 amino acids. CDR3 amino acids: CARIWATRYEQYF. CDR3 nucleotide sequence: TGTGCCCGTATATGGGCAACTCGCTACGAGCAGTACTTC. Variable domain in full (rest from reference TRBV19 and TRBJ2-7): DGGITQSPKYLFRKEGQNVTLSCEQNLNHDAMYWYRQDPGQGLRLIYYSQIVNDFQKGDIAEGYSVSREKKESFPLTVTSAQKNPTAFYLCARIWATRYEQYFGPGTRLTVT.